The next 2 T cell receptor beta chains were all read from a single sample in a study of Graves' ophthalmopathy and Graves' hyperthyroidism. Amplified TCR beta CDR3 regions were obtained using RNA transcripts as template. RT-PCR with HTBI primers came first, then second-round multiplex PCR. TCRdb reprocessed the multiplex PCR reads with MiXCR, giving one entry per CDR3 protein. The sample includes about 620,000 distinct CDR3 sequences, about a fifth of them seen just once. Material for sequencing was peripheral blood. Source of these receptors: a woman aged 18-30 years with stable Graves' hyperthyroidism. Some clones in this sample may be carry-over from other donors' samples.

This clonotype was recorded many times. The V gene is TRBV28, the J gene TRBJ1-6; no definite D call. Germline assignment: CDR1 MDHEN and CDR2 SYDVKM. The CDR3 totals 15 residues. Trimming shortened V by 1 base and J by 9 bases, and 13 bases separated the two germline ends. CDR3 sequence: CASSLSTRRVSPLHF. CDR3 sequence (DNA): TGTGCCAGCAGTTTATCAACCAGGCGGGTTTCACCCCTCCACTTT.

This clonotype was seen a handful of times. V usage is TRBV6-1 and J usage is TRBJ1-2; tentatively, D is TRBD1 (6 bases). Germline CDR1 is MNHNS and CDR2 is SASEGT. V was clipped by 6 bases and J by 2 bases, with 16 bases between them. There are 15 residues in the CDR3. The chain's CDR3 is CASSEGGQPNYGYTF. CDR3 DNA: TGTGCCAGCAGCGAGGGGGGACAACCCAACTATGGCTACACCTTC.